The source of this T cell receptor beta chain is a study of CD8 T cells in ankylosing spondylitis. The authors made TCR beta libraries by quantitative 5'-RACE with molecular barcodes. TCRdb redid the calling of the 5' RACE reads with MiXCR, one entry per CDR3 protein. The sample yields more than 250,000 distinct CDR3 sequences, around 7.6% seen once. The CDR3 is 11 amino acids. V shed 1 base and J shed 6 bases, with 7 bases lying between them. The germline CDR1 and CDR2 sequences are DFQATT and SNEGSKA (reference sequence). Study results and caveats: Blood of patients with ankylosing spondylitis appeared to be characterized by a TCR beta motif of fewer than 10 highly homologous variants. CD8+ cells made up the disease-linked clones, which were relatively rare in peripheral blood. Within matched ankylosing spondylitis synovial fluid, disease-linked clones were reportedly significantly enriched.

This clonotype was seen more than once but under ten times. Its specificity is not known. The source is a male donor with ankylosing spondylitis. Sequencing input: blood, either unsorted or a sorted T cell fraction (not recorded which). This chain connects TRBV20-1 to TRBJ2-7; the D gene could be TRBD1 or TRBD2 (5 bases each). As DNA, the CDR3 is TGCAGTGCTAGAGTGGGGGTCGAGCAGTACTTC. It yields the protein CSARVGVEQYF.